The 13 T cell receptor beta chains reported below all come from one sample, sequenced in a study of T cell responses to AZD1222 COVID-19 vaccine. The table came from immunoSEQ multiplex PCR; TCRdb's copy has only in-frame clones and leaves some out. The sample carries 200,000 or so clones, roughly 88% recorded once. This specimen was peripheral blood, taken on day 0 of AZD1222 vaccination. The receptors were gathered from an adult in good health.

The CDR3 DNA follows: TGTGCCAGTAGCCAGGGGGAAGAGCTGTTTTTT. It specifies CASSQGEELFF. The chain combines TRBV19 with TRBJ1-4; 7 positions agree with TRBD1. The CDR3 contains 11 residues. The V gene end was trimmed by 6 bases and the J gene end by 14 bases; junction bases not matched to a gene: 6. Germline V gene lookup returns CDR1 LNHDA and CDR2 SQIVND (reference sequence).

V gene TRBV6-5 combines with J gene TRBJ1-1; TRBD1 is a possible D gene (6 bases). Germline CDR1 and CDR2: MNHEY and SVGAGI. The V end lost 6 bases, the J end lost 4 bases, and 9 bases lay between the germline ends. The CDR3 has 12 residues. The CDR3: CASSRGGTEAFF. As DNA, the CDR3 is TGTGCCAGCAGCAGAGGGGGCACTGAAGCTTTCTTT.

The chain couples TRBV6-5 to TRBJ1-6; D remains ambiguous. V was cut by 6 bases and J by 8 bases, with 11 bases left in between. The germline V gene encodes CDR1 MNHEY and CDR2 SVGAGI. This CDR3 comprises 13 residues. The CDR3 region has the DNA TGTGCCAGCAGCCCCCTGGAATATTCACCCCTCCACTTT. As protein: CASSPLEYSPLHF.

The J gene is TRBJ1-2, the V gene TRBV5-4; perhaps TRBD1 as D (6 bases). The CDR3 has 15 amino acids. Trimming took 0 bases from V and 1 from J, leaving 10 bases between them. Germline V gene sequence: CDR1 SGHNT, CDR2 YYREEE (reference sequence). The CDR3 nucleotides are TGTGCCAGCAGCTTGGGGACAGCTCTTAACTATGGCTACACCTTC. Residues: CASSLGTALNYGYTF.

V is TRBV12-1 and J is TRBJ2-1; the table's D call of TRBD2 was not tested on the DNA. TRBV12-1 is a listed pseudogene. The CDR3 runs 15 residues. Here the CDR3 reads CASSSLRGLYNEQFF. DNA of the CDR3: TGTGCCAGCAGCTCATTGAGAGGCCTTTACAATGAGCAGTTCTTC.

The chain carries TRBV4-1 and TRBJ2-7; the D gene could be TRBD1 or TRBD2 (6 bases each). This CDR3 contains 16 residues. Between the trimmed V and J ends, which lost 1 base and 1 base, there was a span of 14 bases. Germline assignment: CDR1 MGHRA and CDR2 YSYEKL. CDR3 bases: TGCGCCAGCAGCCAAGTGGACGGGGGCCGATCCTACGAGCAGTACTTC. Its protein is CASSQVDGGRSYEQYF.

The V and J genes are TRBV7-3 and TRBJ2-2; 9 nucleotides line up with TRBD1. The length of the CDR3 is 16 residues. The junction had 7 bases not matched to a gene; V was cut back by 4 bases and J by 4 bases. Germline CDR1 SGHTA, CDR2 FQGTGA. The CDR3 here is CASSSSGQGITGELFF. DNA for the CDR3: TGTGCCAGCAGCTCAAGTGGACAGGGGATCACCGGGGAGCTGTTTTTT.

This clone has a single count. The V call is TRBV2, the J call TRBJ1-2; no firm D call. Germline-derived CDR1 and CDR2 are SNHLY and FYNNEI. CDR3 length: 13 residues. V lost 7 bases, J lost 4 bases, and 13 bases lay in between. CDR3 nucleotides: TGTGCCAGCATTTCACTGACGGTCTATGGCTACACCTTC. It translates to CASISLTVYGYTF.

This clone was seen just once. The chain couples TRBV5-1 to TRBJ2-7, with TRBD1 identical over 7 bases. After removal of 5 bases from V and 7 bases from J, the junction contained 12 bases not matched to a gene. The germline V gene has CDR1 SGHRS and CDR2 YFSETQ. The CDR3 loop spans 14 amino acids. The CDR3 sequence: CASSSDRSDREQYF. The CDR3 nucleotides are TGCGCCAGCAGTTCGGACAGGTCCGATAGAGAGCAGTACTTC.

The chain couples TRBV5-1 to TRBJ2-2; D not resolved. The CDR3 contains 11 residues. Germline-derived CDR1 and CDR2 are SGHRS and YFSETQ. V was pared by 6 bases and J by 3 bases, with 3 bases between. DNA of the CDR3: TGCGCCAGCACGGACACCGGGGAGCTGTTTTTT. This gives the protein CASTDTGELFF.

The chain links TRBV5-6 to TRBJ2-2; D is uncertain. Germline V gene sequence: CDR1 SGHDT, CDR2 YYEEEE. There are 17 residues in the CDR3. The V gene lost 4 bases and the J gene lost 8 bases, with 24 bases spanning the gap. In DNA form, the CDR3 reads TGTGCCAGCAGCCCAATCTATGGGCCAAGCGCACCGGGGGAGCTGTTTTTT. Protein sequence: CASSPIYGPSAPGELFF.

The chain employs TRBV5-6 and TRBJ1-5; 7 bases match TRBD1. The ends lost 5 bases at V and 2 bases at J; junction bases unmatched: 7. The CDR3 consists of 15 residues. Germline CDR1 reads SGHDT; CDR2 reads YYEEEE. The CDR3 loop is CASSYEGAGNQPQHF. The CDR3 DNA follows: TGTGCCAGCAGTTACGAGGGGGCCGGCAATCAGCCCCAGCATTTT. Full variable domain (outside the CDR3, taken from reference TRBV5-6 and TRBJ1-5): DAGVTQSPTHLIKTRGQQVTLRCSPKSGHDTVSWYQQALGQGPQFIFQYYEEEERQRGNFPDRFSGHQFPNYSSELNVNALLLGDSALYLCASSYEGAGNQPQHFGDGTRLSIL.

This clone was seen only once. The chain employs TRBV6-5 and TRBJ2-5; D gene uncertain. The V end was cut by 7 bases, the J end by 3 bases, with 12 bases between. The CDR3 is made up of 13 amino acids. Germline CDR1 is MNHEY and CDR2 is SVGAGI. The CDR3 region has the DNA TGTGCCAGCATTGGGCCCTTCGAAGAGACCCAGTACTTC. Protein product: CASIGPFEETQYF.